These T cell receptor beta chains were read from a single sample in a study of regulatory T cells in long-lasting Graves disease. Using its own MiXCR run on the multiplex PCR reads, TCRdb lists one record per CDR3 protein. The table lists roughly 560,000 distinct CDR3 sequences, about 12% of them singletons. This sample also appeared in a second study, on T cells in Graves' hyperthyroidism and ophthalmopathy.

The sample consisted of peripheral blood mononuclear cells (PBMCs), taken at new diagnosis, from a patient treated with antithyroid drugs. All receptors come from a woman younger than 45 with Graves disease. Both conserved end residues are part of each CDR3. A D gene is named only where the DNA matches it firmly. Clone size, where shown, is once, few, many, or a class for clones that have expanded.

>TRBD1|TRBV13|TRBJ2-1|many
CASRSPGQPYNEQFF
TGTGCCAGCAGATCTCCGGGACAGCCCTACAATGAGCAGTTCTTC
>TRBD2|TRBV2|TRBJ2-5|many
CASSPTSGGRETQYF
TGTGCCAGCAGTCCCACCTCTGGCGGGAGAGAGACCCAGTACTTC
>.|TRBV27|TRBJ2-7|many
CASSSPPYEQYF
TGTGCCAGCAGTTCCCCTCCCTACGAGCAGTACTTC
>.|TRBV6-2/TRBV6-3|TRBJ2-1|many
CASSYSGASSYNEQFF
TGTGCCAGCAGTTACTCAGGCGCTAGCTCCTACAATGAGCAGTTCTTC
>.|TRBV25-1|TRBJ1-1|few
CASSDDPNTEAFF
TGTGCCAGCAGTGACGACCCGAACACTGAAGCTTTCTTT
>TRBD1|TRBV7-9|TRBJ2-1|few
CASSLRQGRLLEQFF
TGTGCCAGCAGCTTGCGACAGGGTCGGCTGTTGGAGCAGTTCTTC
>.|TRBV6-2/TRBV6-3|TRBJ1-1|.
CASSYGEMNTEAFF
TGTGCCAGCAGTTACGGGGAAATGAACACTGAAGCTTTCTTT
>.|TRBV19|TRBJ2-5|many
CASSQDSVGGETQYF
TGTGCCAGTAGCCAGGACTCCGTCGGGGGAGAGACCCAGTACTTC
>TRBD1|TRBV2|TRBJ1-5|many
CASSAKAAGGIKNQPQHF
TGTGCCAGCAGTGCTAAAGCGGCAGGGGGTATCAAGAATCAGCCCCAGCATTTT
>.|TRBV10-3|TRBJ2-1|.
CAISESRAGYDEQFF
TGTGCCATCAGTGAGAGCAGGGCCGGTTACGATGAGCAGTTCTTC
>.|TRBV11-3|TRBJ1-2|many
CASASGGGQVRGYTF
TGTGCCAGCGCATCCGGCGGGGGCCAGGTGAGGGGCTACACCTTC